This TCR beta chain was observed in a study of Graves' ophthalmopathy and Graves' hyperthyroidism. Amplification from RNA transcripts yielded the TCR beta CDR3 regions. Scientists carried out first-round RT-PCR using HTBI primers and then a second-round multiplex PCR. Via MiXCR, TCRdb re-called the multiplex PCR reads, giving one row per CDR3 protein. This table has about half a million distinct CDR3 sequences, roughly 14% appearing once. Other autoimmune diseases, uncontrolled infections, pregnancy or lactation led to the exclusion of patients. This clonotype was seen at least ten times. V was trimmed by 6 bases and J by 4 bases, leaving 20 bases between them. The CDR3 length is 16 residues. Germline V gene sequence: CDR1 SGHRS, CDR2 YFSETQ.

The V call is TRBV5-1, the J call TRBJ1-3; D remains ambiguous. This TCR was recovered from a woman aged 25 to 39 with Graves' ophthalmopathy. Sequencing used blood. This CDR3 reads CASKARGSGYGNTIYF. The DNA for the CDR3 is TGCGCCAGCAAAGCCCGAGGTTCCGGGTACGGAAACACCATATATTTT.